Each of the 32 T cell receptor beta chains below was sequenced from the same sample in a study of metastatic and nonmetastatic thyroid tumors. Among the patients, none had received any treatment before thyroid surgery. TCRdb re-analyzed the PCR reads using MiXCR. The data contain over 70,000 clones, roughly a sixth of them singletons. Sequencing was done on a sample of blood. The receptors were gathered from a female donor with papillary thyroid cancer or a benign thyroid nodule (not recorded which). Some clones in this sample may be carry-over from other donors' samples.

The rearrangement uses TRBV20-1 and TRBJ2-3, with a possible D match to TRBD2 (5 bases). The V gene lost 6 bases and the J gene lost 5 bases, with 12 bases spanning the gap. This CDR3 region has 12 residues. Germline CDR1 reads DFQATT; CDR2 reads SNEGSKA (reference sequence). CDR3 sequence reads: CSAIGRGDTQYF. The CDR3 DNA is TGCAGTGCGATTGGACGGGGAGATACGCAGTATTTT.

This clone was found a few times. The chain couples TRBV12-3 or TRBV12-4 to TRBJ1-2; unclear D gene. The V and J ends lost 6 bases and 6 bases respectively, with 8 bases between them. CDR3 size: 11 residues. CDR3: CASSLGDGYTF. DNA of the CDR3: TGTGCCAGCAGCCTCGGGGATGGCTACACCTTC.

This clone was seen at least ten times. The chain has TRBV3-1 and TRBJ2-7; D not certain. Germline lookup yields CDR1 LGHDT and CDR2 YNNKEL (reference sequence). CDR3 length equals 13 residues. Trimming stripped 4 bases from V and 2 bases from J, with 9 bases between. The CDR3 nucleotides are TGTGCCAGCAGCCCCTCGGGCCCCTACGAGCAGTACTTC. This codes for CASSPSGPYEQYF.

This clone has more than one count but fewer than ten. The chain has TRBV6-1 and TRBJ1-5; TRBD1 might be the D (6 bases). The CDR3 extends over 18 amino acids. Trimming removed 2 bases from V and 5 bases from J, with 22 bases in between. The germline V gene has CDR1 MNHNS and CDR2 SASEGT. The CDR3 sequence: CASSEPVRTASRHQPQHF. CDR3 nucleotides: TGTGCCAGCAGTGAACCCGTCCGGACAGCCTCTAGGCATCAGCCCCAGCATTTT.

The CDR3 spells CASSFACRGLTEAFF. CDR3 DNA sequence: TGTGCCAGCAGTTTCGCGTGCAGGGGGCTAACTGAAGCTTTCTTT. This rearrangement joins TRBV12-3 or TRBV12-4 to TRBJ1-1; 8 bases map to TRBD1. This CDR3 has 15 amino acids. With 3 bases clipped from V and 5 bases from J, the junction kept 8 bases outside the gene matches.

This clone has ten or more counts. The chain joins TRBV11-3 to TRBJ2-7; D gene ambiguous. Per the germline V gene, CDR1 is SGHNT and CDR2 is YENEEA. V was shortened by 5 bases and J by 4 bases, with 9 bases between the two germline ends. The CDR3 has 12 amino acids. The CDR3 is CASSPSSYEQYF. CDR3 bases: TGTGCCAGCAGCCCCTCAAGTTACGAGCAGTACTTC.

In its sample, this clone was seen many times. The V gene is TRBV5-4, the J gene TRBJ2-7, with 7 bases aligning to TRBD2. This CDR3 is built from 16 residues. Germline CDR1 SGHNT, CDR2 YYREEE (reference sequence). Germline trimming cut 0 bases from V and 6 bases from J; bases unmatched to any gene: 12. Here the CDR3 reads CASSLVSGRGDLEQYF. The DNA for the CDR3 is TGTGCCAGCAGCTTGGTTTCTGGACGGGGGGACCTCGAGCAGTACTTC. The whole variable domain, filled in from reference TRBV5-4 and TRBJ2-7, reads ETGVTQSPTHLIKTRGQQVTLRCSSQSGHNTVSWYQQALGQGPQFIFQYYREEENGRGNFPPRFSGLQFPNYSSELNVNALELDDSALYLCASSLVSGRGDLEQYFGPGTRLTVT.

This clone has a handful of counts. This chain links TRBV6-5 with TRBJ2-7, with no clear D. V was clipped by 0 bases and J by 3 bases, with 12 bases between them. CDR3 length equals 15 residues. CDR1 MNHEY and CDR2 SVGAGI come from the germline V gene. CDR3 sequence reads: CASSYSVPAYYEQYF. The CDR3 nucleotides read TGTGCCAGCAGTTACTCGGTCCCCGCCTACTACGAGCAGTACTTC.

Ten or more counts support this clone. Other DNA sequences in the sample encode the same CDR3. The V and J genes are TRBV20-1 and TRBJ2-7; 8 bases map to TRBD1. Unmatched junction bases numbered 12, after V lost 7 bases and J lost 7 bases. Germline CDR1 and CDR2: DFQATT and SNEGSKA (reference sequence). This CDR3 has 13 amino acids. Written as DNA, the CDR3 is TGCAGTGTCCCGACAGGGGATACGAGAGAGCAGTACTTC. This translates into CSVPTGDTREQYF.

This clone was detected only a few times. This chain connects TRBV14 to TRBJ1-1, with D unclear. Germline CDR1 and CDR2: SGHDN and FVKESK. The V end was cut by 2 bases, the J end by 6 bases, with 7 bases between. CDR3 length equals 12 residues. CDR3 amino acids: CASSQLVAEAFF. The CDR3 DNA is TGTGCCAGCAGCCAATTGGTGGCTGAAGCTTTCTTT.

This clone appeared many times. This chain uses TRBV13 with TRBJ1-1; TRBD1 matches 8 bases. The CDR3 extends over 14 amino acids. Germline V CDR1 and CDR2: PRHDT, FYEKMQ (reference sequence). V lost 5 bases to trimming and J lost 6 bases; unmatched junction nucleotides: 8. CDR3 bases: TGTGCCAGCAGCGCGACAGGGGAGGCACCTGAAGCTTTCTTT. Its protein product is CASSATGEAPEAFF.

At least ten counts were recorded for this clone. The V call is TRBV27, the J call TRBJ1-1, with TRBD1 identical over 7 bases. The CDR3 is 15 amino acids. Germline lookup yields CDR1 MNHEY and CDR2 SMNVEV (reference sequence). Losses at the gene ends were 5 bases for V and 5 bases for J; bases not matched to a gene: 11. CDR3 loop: CASSPRDRVGTEAFF. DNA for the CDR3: TGTGCCAGCAGTCCCCGAGACAGGGTTGGGACTGAAGCTTTCTTT.

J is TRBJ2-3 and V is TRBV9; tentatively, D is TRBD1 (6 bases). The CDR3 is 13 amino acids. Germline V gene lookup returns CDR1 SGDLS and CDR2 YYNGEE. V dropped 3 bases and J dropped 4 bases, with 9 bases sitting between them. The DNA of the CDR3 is TGTGCCAGCAGCGGAGGACAGCCAGATACGCAGTATTTT. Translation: CASSGGQPDTQYF.

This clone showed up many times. The CDR3 reads CASSQDAARGETQYF. Here the CDR3 DNA reads TGTGCCAGCAGCCAAGACGCAGCGAGAGGGGAGACCCAGTACTTC. The chain employs TRBV14 and TRBJ2-5; maybe TRBD2 (5 bases). Trimming took 0 bases from V and 5 from J, leaving 13 bases between them. Germline CDR1 and CDR2: SGHDN and FVKESK. CDR3 length: 15 amino acids.

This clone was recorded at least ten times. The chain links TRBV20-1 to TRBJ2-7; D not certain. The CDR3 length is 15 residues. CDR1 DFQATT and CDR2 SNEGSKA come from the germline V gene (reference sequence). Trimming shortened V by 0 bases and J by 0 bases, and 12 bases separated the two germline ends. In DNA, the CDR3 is TGCAGTGCTAGAGATCGGGTGGAGTCCTCCTACGAGCAGTACTTC. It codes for CSARDRVESSYEQYF.

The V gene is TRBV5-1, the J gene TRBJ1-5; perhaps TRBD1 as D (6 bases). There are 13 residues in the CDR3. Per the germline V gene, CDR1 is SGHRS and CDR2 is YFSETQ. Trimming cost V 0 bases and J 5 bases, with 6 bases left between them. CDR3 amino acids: CASSLGQDQPQHF. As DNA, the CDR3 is TGCGCCAGCAGCTTGGGACAGGATCAGCCCCAGCATTTT.

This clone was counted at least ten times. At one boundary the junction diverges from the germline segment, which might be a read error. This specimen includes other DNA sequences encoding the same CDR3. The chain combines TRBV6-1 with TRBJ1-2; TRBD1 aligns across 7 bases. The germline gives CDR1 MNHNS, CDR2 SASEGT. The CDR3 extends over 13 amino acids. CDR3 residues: CASSERTGHGYTF. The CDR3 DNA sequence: TGTGCTAGCAGTGAAAGGACAGGACACGGCTACACCTTC.

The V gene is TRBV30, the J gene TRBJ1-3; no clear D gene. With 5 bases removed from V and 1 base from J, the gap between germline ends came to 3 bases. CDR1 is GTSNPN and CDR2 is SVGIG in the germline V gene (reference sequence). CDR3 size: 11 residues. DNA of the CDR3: TGTGCCTGGGCTTCTGGAAACACCATATATTTT. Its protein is CAWASGNTIYF.

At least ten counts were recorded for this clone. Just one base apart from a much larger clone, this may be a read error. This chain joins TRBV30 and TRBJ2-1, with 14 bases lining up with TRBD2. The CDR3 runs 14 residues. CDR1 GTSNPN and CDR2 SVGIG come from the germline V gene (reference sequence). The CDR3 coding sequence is TGTACCTCCCTTGGGACTAGCGGGAGTAGTGAGCAGTTCTTC. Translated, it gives CTSLGTSGSSEQFF.

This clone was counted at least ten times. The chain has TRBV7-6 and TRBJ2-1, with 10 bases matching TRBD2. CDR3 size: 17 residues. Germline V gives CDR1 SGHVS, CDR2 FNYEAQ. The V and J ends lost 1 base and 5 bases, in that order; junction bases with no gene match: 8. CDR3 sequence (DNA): TGTGCCAGCAGCTTAGTGTCGGCTAGCGGGGGTAACAATGAGCAGTTCTTC. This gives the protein CASSLVSASGGNNEQFF.

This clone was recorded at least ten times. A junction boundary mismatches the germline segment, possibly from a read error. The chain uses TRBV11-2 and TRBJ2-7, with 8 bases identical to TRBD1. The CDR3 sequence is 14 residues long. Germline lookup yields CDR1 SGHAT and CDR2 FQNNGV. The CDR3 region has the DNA TGTGCCAGCAGCGTAGACAGGGGAGGCTACGAGCAGTACTTC. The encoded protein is CASSVDRGGYEQYF.

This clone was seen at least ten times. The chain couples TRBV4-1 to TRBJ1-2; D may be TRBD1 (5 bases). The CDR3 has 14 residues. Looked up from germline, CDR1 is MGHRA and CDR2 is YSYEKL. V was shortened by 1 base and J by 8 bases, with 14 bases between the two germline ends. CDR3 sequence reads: CASSQVIAGEGYTF. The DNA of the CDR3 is TGCGCCAGCAGCCAAGTCATCGCGGGGGAGGGCTACACCTTC.

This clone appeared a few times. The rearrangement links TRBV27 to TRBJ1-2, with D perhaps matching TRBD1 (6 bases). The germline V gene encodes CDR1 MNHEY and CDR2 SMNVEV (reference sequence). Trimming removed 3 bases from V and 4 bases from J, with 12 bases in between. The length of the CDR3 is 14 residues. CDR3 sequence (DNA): TGTGCCAGCAGTTTTAATGGACAGTCCTATGGCTACACCTTC. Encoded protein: CASSFNGQSYGYTF.

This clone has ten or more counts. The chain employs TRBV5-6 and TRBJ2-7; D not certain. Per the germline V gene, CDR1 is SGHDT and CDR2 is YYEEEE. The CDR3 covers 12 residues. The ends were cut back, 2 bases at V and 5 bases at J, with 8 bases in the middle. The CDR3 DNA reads TGTGCCAGCAGCTTAATCAGCGACGAGCAGTACTTC. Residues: CASSLISDEQYF.

CDR3 sequence: CASSLEQGNYGYTF. CDR3 DNA sequence: TGTGCCAGCAGTTTGGAGCAGGGGAACTATGGCTACACCTTC. The chain links TRBV12-3 or TRBV12-4 to TRBJ1-2; tentatively, D is TRBD1 (6 bases). With 3 bases removed from V and 2 bases from J, the gap between germline ends came to 10 bases. There are 14 residues in the CDR3.

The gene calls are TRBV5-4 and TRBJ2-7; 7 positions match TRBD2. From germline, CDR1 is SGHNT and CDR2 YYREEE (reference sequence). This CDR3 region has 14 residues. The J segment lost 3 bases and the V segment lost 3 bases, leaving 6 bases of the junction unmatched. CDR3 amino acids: CASSWSGTNYEQYF. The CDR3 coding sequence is TGTGCCAGCAGCTGGAGCGGGACCAACTACGAGCAGTACTTC.

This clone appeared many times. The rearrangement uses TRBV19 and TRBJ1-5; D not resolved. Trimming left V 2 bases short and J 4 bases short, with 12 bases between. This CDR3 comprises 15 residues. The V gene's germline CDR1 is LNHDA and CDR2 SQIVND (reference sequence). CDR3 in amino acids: CASSILGGGNQPQHF. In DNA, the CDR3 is TGTGCCAGTAGTATATTGGGCGGCGGGAATCAGCCCCAGCATTTT.

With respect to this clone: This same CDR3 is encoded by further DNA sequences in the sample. The CDR3 nucleotides read TGTGCCACCCTCAGACAGGGGGCGTCCGACACTGAAGCTTTCTTT. Encoded protein: CATLRQGASDTEAFF. The V and J genes are TRBV2 and TRBJ1-1; 10 bases line up with TRBD1. Looked up from germline, CDR1 is SNHLY and CDR2 is FYNNEI. The CDR3 covers 15 residues. V trimming: 10 bases; J trimming: 3 bases; junction bases outside the gene matches: 11.

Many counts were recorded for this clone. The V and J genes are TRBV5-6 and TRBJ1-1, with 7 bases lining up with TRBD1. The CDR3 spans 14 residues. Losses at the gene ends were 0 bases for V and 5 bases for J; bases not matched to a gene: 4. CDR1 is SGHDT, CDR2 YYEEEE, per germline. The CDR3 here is CASSLGTGSTEAFF. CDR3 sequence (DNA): TGTGCCAGCAGCTTGGGGACAGGCTCGACTGAAGCTTTCTTT.

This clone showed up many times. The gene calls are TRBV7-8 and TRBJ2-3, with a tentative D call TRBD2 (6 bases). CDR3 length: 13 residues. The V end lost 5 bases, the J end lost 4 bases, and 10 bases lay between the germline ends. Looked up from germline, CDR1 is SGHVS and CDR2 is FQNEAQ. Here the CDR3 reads CASSRTGADTQYF. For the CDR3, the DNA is TGTGCCAGCAGCCGCACGGGGGCAGATACGCAGTATTTT.

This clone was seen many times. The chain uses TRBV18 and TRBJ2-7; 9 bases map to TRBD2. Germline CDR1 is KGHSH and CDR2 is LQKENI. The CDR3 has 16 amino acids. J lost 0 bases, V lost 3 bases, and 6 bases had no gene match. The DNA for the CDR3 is TGTGCCAGCTCACCCTCGGCGGGAGGGATCTCCTACGAGCAGTACTTC. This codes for CASSPSAGGISYEQYF.

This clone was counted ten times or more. As DNA, the CDR3 is TGTGCCAGCACCTCGGGGGGGGCGGGGAACACTGAAGCTTTCTTT. Its protein product is CASTSGGAGNTEAFF. J is TRBJ1-1 and V is TRBV28; the D gene is possibly TRBD1 (6 bases). Germline V gene lookup returns CDR1 MDHEN and CDR2 SYDVKM. V lost 7 bases and J 1 base, leaving 16 bases between the germline ends. This CDR3 is built from 15 residues.